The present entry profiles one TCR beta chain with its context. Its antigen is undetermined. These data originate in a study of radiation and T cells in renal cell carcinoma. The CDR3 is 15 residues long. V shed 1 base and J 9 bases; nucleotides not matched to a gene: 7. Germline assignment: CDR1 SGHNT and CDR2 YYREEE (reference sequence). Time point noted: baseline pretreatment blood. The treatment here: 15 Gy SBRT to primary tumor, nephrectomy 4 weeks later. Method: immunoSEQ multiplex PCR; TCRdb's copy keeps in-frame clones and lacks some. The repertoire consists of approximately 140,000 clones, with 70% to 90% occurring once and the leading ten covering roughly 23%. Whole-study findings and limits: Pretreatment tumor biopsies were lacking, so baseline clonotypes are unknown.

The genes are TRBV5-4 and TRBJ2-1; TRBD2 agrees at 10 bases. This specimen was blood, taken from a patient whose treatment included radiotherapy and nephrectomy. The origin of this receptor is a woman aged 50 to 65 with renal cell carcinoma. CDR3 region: CASSLIQREGGEQFF. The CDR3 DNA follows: TGTGCCAGCAGCTTGATCCAGCGGGAGGGTGGTGAGCAGTTCTTC.